The 20 T cell receptor beta chains below come from one sample, sequenced in a study of T cell changes during pregnancy in multiple sclerosis. Only in-frame clones appear in the TCRdb table, and some are missing; sequencing was by immunoSEQ multiplex PCR. The profile shows tens of thousands of clones, about 90% of them singletons. The sample was CD4+ T cells from peripheral blood mononuclear cells, taken in the third trimester of pregnancy. These TCRs come from a female donor in good health, enrolled as a control in a pregnancy study.

The chain uses TRBV7-2 and TRBJ2-4; 8 positions match TRBD1. The CDR3 has 16 residues. Trimming removed 5 bases from V and 4 bases from J; junction bases left unmatched: 10. CDR1 SGHTA and CDR2 FQGNSA come from the germline V gene. The CDR3 loop is CASSPKGGQAKNIQYF. The CDR3 nucleotides read TGTGCCAGCAGCCCTAAGGGGGGACAGGCGAAAAACATTCAGTACTTC. Using reference TRBV7-2 and TRBJ2-4 for the parts outside the CDR3, the full variable domain is GAGVSQSPSNKVTEKGKDVELRCDPISGHTALYWYRQSLGQGLEFLIYFQGNSAPDKSGLPSDRFSAERTGGSVSTLTIQRTQQEDSAVYLCASSPKGGQAKNIQYFGAGTRLSVL.

This clone was found a few times. The chain employs TRBV20-1 and TRBJ1-1; D is ambiguous. CDR3 length: 11 amino acids. V lost 3 bases and J lost 1, with 3 bases in between. CDR1 is DFQATT and CDR2 is SNEGSKA in the germline V gene (reference sequence). Here the CDR3 reads CSARRNTEAFF. In DNA, the CDR3 is TGCAGTGCTAGGAGGAACACTGAAGCTTTCTTT.

This clone was detected only a few times. The rearrangement links TRBV19 to TRBJ1-5, with 8 positions matching TRBD1. CDR1 LNHDA and CDR2 SQIVND come from the germline V gene (reference sequence). The ends lost 5 bases at V and 5 bases at J; junction bases unmatched: 5. This CDR3 comprises 14 residues. The CDR3 is CASSPGQGDQPQHF. The CDR3 DNA sequence: TGTGCCAGTAGTCCAGGACAGGGCGATCAGCCCCAGCATTTT.

The V and J genes are TRBV4-2 and TRBJ2-7; 10 bases are shared with TRBD2. CDR1 LGHNA and CDR2 YNFKEQ come from the germline V gene. Losses at the gene ends were 0 bases for V and 2 bases for J; bases not matched to a gene: 4. This CDR3 is 16 amino acids long. The CDR3 DNA is TGTGCCAGCAGCCAAGACCGAGCGGGAGGGCCCTACGAGCAGTACTTC. Encoded protein: CASSQDRAGGPYEQYF.

The chain recombines TRBV9 with TRBJ2-7, with TRBD1 matching 9 bases. From germline, CDR1 is SGDLS and CDR2 YYNGEE. The trim removed 4 bases at V and 2 bases at J, leaving 4 bases unmatched. This CDR3 has 14 amino acids. CDR3: CASSSGQGAYEQYF. The CDR3 DNA reads TGTGCCAGCAGCTCGGGACAGGGCGCCTACGAGCAGTACTTC.

CDR3 amino acids: CASSSHSVGGSEQFF. CDR3 sequence (DNA): TGCGCCAGCAGCTCACATAGCGTCGGGGGAAGTGAGCAGTTCTTC. The genes are TRBV5-1 and TRBJ2-1; a weak D match, TRBD2 (6 bases). The germline V gene has CDR1 SGHRS and CDR2 YFSETQ. This CDR3 is built from 15 residues. The germline V and J ends were trimmed by 3 bases and 9 bases, with 19 bases remaining between them.

This clone occurred a few times. The DNA for the CDR3 is TGCAGCGGGGGGGACGAACGTGAAGCTTTCTTT. This translates into CSGGDEREAFF. The chain links TRBV29-1 to TRBJ1-1, with D possibly matching TRBD1 (5 bases). Trimming pared 7 bases from V and 7 bases from J, leaving 13 bases between. The CDR3 sequence is 11 residues long. Germline V lookup: CDR1 SQVTM, CDR2 ANQGSEA.

About this clone itself: Other DNA variants within this sample encode the same CDR3. The rearrangement uses TRBV18 and TRBJ1-1; possibly TRBD1 for D (5 bases). Germline V gene sequence: CDR1 KGHSH, CDR2 LQKENI. V lost 2 bases and J 3 bases, leaving 10 bases between the germline ends. CDR3 length equals 14 residues. The CDR3 loop reads CASSPSGGYTEAFF. DNA for the CDR3: TGTGCCAGCTCACCATCGGGGGGTTACACTGAAGCTTTCTTT.

CDR3 region: CASSAGQVYEQYF. CDR3 sequence (DNA): TGTGCCAGCAGCGCCGGACAGGTCTACGAGCAGTACTTC. The chain joins TRBV9 to TRBJ2-7; 7 bases align to TRBD1. CDR1 and CDR2 from the germline V gene are SGDLS and YYNGEE. Trimming took 3 bases from V and 3 from J; bases not matched to a gene: 3. The CDR3 is made up of 13 amino acids.

The chain carries TRBV6-5 and TRBJ1-5; 7 bases line up with TRBD1. The V segment lost 6 bases and the J segment 7 bases; nucleotides outside the gene matches: 6. The CDR3 has 13 amino acids. The germline V gene encodes CDR1 MNHEY and CDR2 SVGAGI. The CDR3 coding sequence is TGTGCCAGCAGAGACAGGGCCGGGCAGCCCCAGCATTTT. It is translated as CASRDRAGQPQHF.

The chain uses TRBV10-1 and TRBJ2-1; no clear D. The CDR3 length is 13 residues. V was trimmed by 2 bases and J by 6 bases, leaving 8 bases between them. Germline loops: CDR1 WNHNN, CDR2 SYGVQD (reference sequence). This chain's CDR3 is CASSENVVNEQFF. DNA of the CDR3: TGCGCCAGCAGTGAGAACGTAGTCAATGAGCAGTTCTTC.

The chain recombines TRBV20-1 with TRBJ2-1; D remains unclear. The germline CDR1 and CDR2 sequences are DFQATT and SNEGSKA (reference sequence). With 2 bases removed from V and 10 bases from J, the gap between germline ends came to 9 bases. The CDR3 consists of 11 residues. Written as DNA, the CDR3 is TGCAGTGCTAGAAGAACAGCCGAGCAGTTCTTC. Encoded protein: CSARRTAEQFF.

The J gene is TRBJ2-4, the V gene TRBV10-3, with no clear D. This CDR3 contains 17 residues. CDR1 ENHRY and CDR2 SYGVKD come from the germline V gene. The ends were cut back, 1 base at V and 3 bases at J, with 16 bases in the middle. The CDR3 region has the DNA TGTGCCATCAGTGAGTTCGGGTCTGGCGAAGTCAAAAACATTCAGTACTTC. Encoded protein: CAISEFGSGEVKNIQYF.

The J gene is TRBJ2-1, the V gene TRBV7-8; the D gene is possibly TRBD2 (5 bases). The CDR3 runs 15 residues. Trimming left V 4 bases short and J 3 bases short, with 13 bases between. The germline CDR1 and CDR2 sequences are SGHVS and FQNEAQ. The CDR3 loop reads CASSSRSGNYNEQFF. For the CDR3, the DNA is TGTGCCAGCAGCTCCCGGAGCGGTAACTACAATGAGCAGTTCTTC.

The chain combines TRBV21-1 with TRBJ1-2; the D call in the table, TRBD1, was not verified against the DNA. TRBV21-1 has pseudogene status. The CDR3 runs 14 residues. The CDR3: CASSSYRGPHGYTF. The CDR3 nucleotides read TGTGCCAGCAGCTCATACAGGGGGCCCCATGGCTACACCTTC.

The rearrangement joins TRBV9 to TRBJ1-1, with D unclear. The CDR3 runs 13 residues. Germline loops: CDR1 SGDLS, CDR2 YYNGEE. V lost 0 bases and J lost 3, with 6 bases in between. The DNA for the CDR3 is TGTGCCAGCAGCGTAGGGCCTCACACTGAAGCTTTCTTT. Amino acid sequence: CASSVGPHTEAFF.

V is TRBV18 and J is TRBJ1-1; TRBD1 matches at 10 bases. This CDR3 has 15 amino acids. V gave up 1 base and J gave up 1 base; unmatched junction bases: 0. The germline V gene has CDR1 KGHSH and CDR2 LQKENI. The CDR3 DNA follows: TGTGCCAGCTCACCACGACAGGGGGCGAACACTGAAGCTTTCTTT. It is translated as CASSPRQGANTEAFF.

This clone is a singleton in its sample. V usage is TRBV4-3 and J usage is TRBJ1-1; 9 bases agree with TRBD1. Germline V gene sequence: CDR1 LGHNA, CDR2 YSLEER. The V segment lost 3 bases and the J segment 1 base; nucleotides outside the gene matches: 6. This CDR3 contains 16 residues. Written as DNA, the CDR3 is TGCGCCAGCAGCCACATAGGGACAGGGAGGAACACTGAAGCTTTCTTT. Its translation: CASSHIGTGRNTEAFF.

The rearrangement links TRBV10-2 to TRBJ2-1; 9 nucleotides align to TRBD2. In germline, CDR1 is WSHSY, CDR2 SAAADI. The CDR3 is 13 residues long. V was pared by 8 bases and J by 8 bases, with 7 bases of the junction left unmatched. The CDR3 sequence is CASGYSGSDEQFF. Here the CDR3 DNA reads TGCGCCAGCGGATATAGCGGGAGCGATGAGCAGTTCTTC.

This chain connects TRBV29-1 to TRBJ2-5; 8 nucleotides match TRBD2. This CDR3 has 15 residues. V was pared by 5 bases and J by 3 bases, with 11 bases of the junction left unmatched. CDR1 is SQVTM, CDR2 ANQGSEA, per germline. As DNA, the CDR3 is TGCAGCGTTACCCCGGGTAGCGGGGCAGAAGAGACCCAGTACTTC. Translated, it gives CSVTPGSGAEETQYF.